This T cell receptor (beta chain) is from a study of radiotherapy plus CTLA-4 blockade in lung cancer. Study-wide context: Across the patients, objective responses occurred in about 19%, and disease control in roughly 31%.

The CDR3 consists of 17 residues. CDR1 and CDR2 from the germline V gene are MDHEN and SYDVKM. V lost 1 base to trimming and J lost 5 bases; unmatched junction nucleotides: 10. Clones were read by immunoSEQ multiplex PCR, and TCRdb kept only the in-frame ones, dropping some. Among 90,000 or so clones listed, about four fifths were seen once. For this clone: Its specificity is not known.

The study treated chemo-refractory metastatic non-small-cell lung cancer patients with focal radiation plus ipilimumab CTLA-4 blockade. Study outcomes and limitations: After radiotherapy and ipilimumab, tumor-derived clones expanded in peripheral blood. Increased serum interferon-beta after radiation also reportedly predicted response strongly.

The material sequenced was peripheral blood, taken from a patient treated with radiotherapy plus ipilimumab. The V gene is TRBV28, the J gene TRBJ2-3; 9 bases agree with TRBD2. This sequence was found in a human donor with non-small cell lung cancer who had stable disease on radiotherapy plus ipilimumab. The CDR3 reads CASSLSKASGTQDTQYF. The CDR3 nucleotides are TGTGCCAGCAGTTTATCAAAAGCTAGCGGGACCCAAGATACGCAGTATTTT.